The entry that follows covers one TCR beta chain sequence. Antigen unknown. Germline CDR1 reads SGHTA; CDR2 reads FQGNSA. V lost 1 base, J lost 4 bases, and 11 bases lay in between. This CDR3 is built from 15 residues. The data were taken from a study of cytomegalovirus exposure and HLA in healthy donors. The study, taken as a whole, reports: Later work associated fewer than 20,000 TCR beta sequences with HLA alleles at 0.05 false discovery rate. Several V segments, TRBV6-2 and TRBV6-3 among them, could not be told apart and were dropped.

60 Vbeta and 13 Jbeta primers were used in PCR. Sequencing was performed with immunoSEQ multiplex PCR; in TCRdb, only in-frame clones are kept and a portion is missing. The sample comprises fewer than 250,000 clones, approximately 82% of which are singletons, and about 10% rests with the top ten. This receptor was identified in a woman aged 45-60 years in good health and CMV-seropositive. The chain uses TRBV7-2 and TRBJ2-1; D uncertain. The specimen was PBMCs. The CDR3 nucleotides read TGTGCCAGCAGCTTAGGTTTCCTCGGGTACAATGAGCAGTTCTTC. Translating it yields CASSLGFLGYNEQFF.